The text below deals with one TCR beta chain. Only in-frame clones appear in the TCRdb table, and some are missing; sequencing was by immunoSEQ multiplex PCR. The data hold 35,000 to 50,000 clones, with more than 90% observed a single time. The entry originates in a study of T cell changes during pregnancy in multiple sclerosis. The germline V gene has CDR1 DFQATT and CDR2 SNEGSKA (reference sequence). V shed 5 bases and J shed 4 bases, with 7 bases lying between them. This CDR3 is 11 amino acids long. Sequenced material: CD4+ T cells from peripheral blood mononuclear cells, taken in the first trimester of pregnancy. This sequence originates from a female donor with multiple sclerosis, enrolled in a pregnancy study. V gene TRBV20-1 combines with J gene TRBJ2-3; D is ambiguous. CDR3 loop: CSAELADTQYF. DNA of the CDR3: TGCAGTGCTGAGCTGGCAGATACGCAGTATTTT.